The entry below gives a single T cell receptor beta chain sequence along with its context. Its antigen remains unknown. Data came from immunoSEQ multiplex PCR; TCRdb stores just in-frame clones and leaves some out. The sample holds about 2.3 million clones; 92% are singletons and the top ten take 0.37%. Division of CD4+ cells produced a CD45RA+ naive subset and a CD45RA-negative memory subset. This sample was included in a study of shared clonotypes between healthy human individuals. Background on the study: A couple of women and a few men aged 18 to 49 served as donors. Study-wide findings and caveats: Naive subsets tended to show greater estimated richness than memory subsets.

Germline CDR1 is ENHRY and CDR2 is SYGVKD. This CDR3 is 14 amino acids long. Trimming left V 4 bases short and J 1 base short, with 10 bases between. This TCR was recovered from a man in his late teens or twenties in good health. Some clones in this sample may be carry-over from other donors' samples. The V and J genes are TRBV10-3 and TRBJ2-5; no firm D call. The sequenced material came from naive CD4+ T cells from PBMCs. The sample's subset: CD45RA+ positively selected. The CDR3 sequence is CAISGESGQETQYF. CDR3 coding DNA: TGTGCCATCAGTGGAGAGTCAGGCCAAGAGACCCAGTACTTC.